The clone carrying this TCR beta chain was counted ten times or more. Antigen specificity is unknown. CDR1 and CDR2 from the germline V gene are SGHTA and FQGNSA. The CDR3 sequence is 13 residues long. Between the trimmed V and J ends, which lost 5 bases and 4 bases, there was a span of 6 bases. These data originate in a study of CD8 T cells in ankylosing spondylitis. Study outcomes and limitations: From matched ankylosing spondylitis synovial fluid, disease-linked clones were reportedly recovered at significantly enriched levels. A motif of eight highly homologous TCR beta variants was seen as apparently characteristic of ankylosing spondylitis blood.

TCRdb itself ran the 5' RACE reads through MiXCR, one entry per CDR3 protein. The sample holds approximately 550,000 distinct CDR3 sequences, roughly 13% seen once. This sequence joins TRBV7-2 and TRBJ1-6; D uncertain. The sample was blood, either unsorted or a sorted T cell fraction (not recorded which). This clonotype originated in a male donor with ankylosing spondylitis. For the CDR3, the DNA is TGTGCCAGCAGCGCACAATATAATTCACCCCTCCACTTT. This gives the protein CASSAQYNSPLHF.